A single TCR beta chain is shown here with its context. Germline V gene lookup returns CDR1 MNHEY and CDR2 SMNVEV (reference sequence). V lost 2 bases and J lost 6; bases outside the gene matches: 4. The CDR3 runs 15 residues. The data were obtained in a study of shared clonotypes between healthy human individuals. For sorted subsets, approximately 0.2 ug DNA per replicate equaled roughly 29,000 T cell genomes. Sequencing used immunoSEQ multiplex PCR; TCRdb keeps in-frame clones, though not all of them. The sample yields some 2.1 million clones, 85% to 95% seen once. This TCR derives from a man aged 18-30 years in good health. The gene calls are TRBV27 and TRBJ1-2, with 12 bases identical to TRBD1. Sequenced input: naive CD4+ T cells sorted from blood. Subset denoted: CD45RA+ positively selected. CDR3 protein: CASSLGTGGTHGYTF. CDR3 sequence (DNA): TGTGCCAGCAGTTTAGGGACAGGGGGCACCCATGGCTACACCTTC.